These T cell receptor beta chains were read from a single sample in a study of cytomegalovirus exposure and HLA in healthy donors. Data came from immunoSEQ multiplex PCR; TCRdb stores just in-frame clones and leaves some out. The sample records 95,000 to 150,000 clones, 10% being singletons. Material: PBMCs. The receptor source for this set is a woman younger than 30 in good health and CMV-seropositive. Each CDR3 is given with its conserved first and last residue. D genes are given only for firm matches. Expanded clones get a size class; other rows say once, few or many, or leave the size out.

>NA|NA|TRBJ2-6|TRBV6-4
CASSDTRYGANVLTF
TGTGCCAGCAGTGACACTAGATATGGGGCCAACGTCCTGACTTTC
>NA|TRBD2|TRBJ2-7|TRBV7-9
CASSLGDRTSAEQYF
TGTGCCAGCAGCTTAGGGGATAGGACTAGCGCCGAGCAGTACTTC
>few|NA|TRBJ1-1|TRBV28
CASSSPLGGEAFF
TGTGCCAGCAGTTCCCCCCTCGGGGGTGAAGCTTTCTTT
>NA|TRBD1|TRBJ1-6|TRBV10-2
CASSDDRENSPLHF
TGCGCCAGCAGTGATGACAGGGAAAATTCACCCCTCCACTTT
>NA|NA|TRBJ2-3|TRBV13
CASTLGDTQYF
TGTGCCAGCACCCTCGGAGATACGCAGTATTTT
>NA|TRBD2|TRBJ2-1|TRBV28
CASSPRGTSGTHEQFF
TGTGCCAGCAGTCCCAGGGGGACTAGCGGGACGCATGAGCAGTTCTTC
>NA|TRBD1|TRBJ1-2|TRBV5-1
CASSPATGYGYTF
TGCGCCAGCAGCCCGGCGACAGGGTATGGCTACACCTTC
>NA|TRBD1|TRBJ2-5|TRBV2
CASAQGARETQYF
TGTGCCAGTGCCCAGGGGGCGCGTGAGACCCAGTACTTC
>NA|NA|TRBJ2-7|TRBV6-1
CASSRGQPYEQYF
TGTGCCAGCAGTCGAGGACAGCCCTACGAGCAGTACTTC
>NA|NA|TRBJ2-2|TRBV5-1
CASSFYRGYTGELFF
TGCGCCAGCAGCTTTTACCGAGGTTATACCGGGGAGCTGTTTTTT
>NA|TRBD2|TRBJ2-5|TRBV11-2
CASSFGLAGRETQYF
TGTGCCAGCAGTTTCGGACTAGCGGGAAGGGAGACCCAGTACTTC
>once|NA|TRBJ2-4|TRBV7-9
CASSLGQGSGAKNIQYF
TGTGCCAGCAGCTTAGGTCAGGGGTCGGGCGCCAAAAACATTCAGTACTTC
>medium-sized|NA|TRBJ1-3|TRBV7-9
CASSPGASSGNTIYF
TGTGCCAGCAGCCCAGGGGCCTCCTCTGGAAACACCATATATTTT
>few|NA|TRBJ1-2|TRBV2
CANADSYGYTF
TGTGCCAACGCCGACAGCTATGGCTACACCTTC
>NA|NA|TRBJ2-7|TRBV5-1
CASSLASGPSYEQYF
TGCGCCAGCAGCTTGGCCTCAGGTCCATCCTACGAGCAGTACTTC
>few|NA|TRBJ2-1|TRBV18
CASSPRTDYNEQFF
TGTGCCAGCTCACCCCGGACAGATTACAATGAGCAGTTCTTC
>NA|NA|TRBJ2-7|TRBV4-2
CASSPQGASGKRELYEQYF
TGTGCCAGCAGCCCCCAGGGGGCTAGCGGGAAAAGGGAACTCTACGAGCAGTACTTC
>few|TRBD1|TRBJ2-7|TRBV6-1
CASTDRANAYEQYF
TGTGCCAGCACAGACAGGGCCAACGCCTACGAGCAGTACTTC
>few|NA|TRBJ1-2|TRBV9
CASSEMGGTPRLTGF
TGTGCCAGCAGCGAGATGGGAGGGACACCTCGCCTAACGGGCTTC
>few|TRBD2|TRBJ2-5|TRBV5-4
CASSQDSGRQTQYF
TGTGCCAGCAGCCAAGATAGCGGGAGGCAGACCCAGTACTTC
>few|NA|TRBJ1-4|TRBV28
CASSLEGVDNEKLFF
TGTGCCAGCAGTTTGGAGGGTGTTGACAATGAAAAACTGTTTTTT
>few|NA|TRBJ2-6|TRBV6-6
CASRPGQANVLTF
TGTGCCAGCAGACCGGGACAGGCCAACGTCCTGACTTTC
>medium-sized|TRBD2|TRBJ2-3|TRBV6-1
CASSSYSGSTDTQYF
TGTGCCAGCAGTTCATATAGCGGGAGCACAGATACGCAGTATTTT
>NA|TRBD2|TRBJ2-7|TRBV29-1
CSVETTSGSLYEQYF
TGCAGCGTTGAAACCACTAGCGGGAGTCTCTACGAGCAGTACTTC
>NA|NA|TRBJ2-1|TRBV6-6
CASSNRVNEQFF
TGTGCCAGCAGCAACAGGGTGAATGAGCAGTTCTTC
>NA|TRBD1|TRBJ2-4|TRBV5-1
CASSPGQGGTKNIQYF
TGCGCCAGCAGCCCGGGACAGGGGGGGACCAAAAACATTCAGTACTTC
>NA|TRBD2|TRBJ2-2|TRBV5-6
CASSLAGGTGELFF
TGTGCCAGCAGCTTGGCCGGGGGGACCGGGGAGCTGTTTTTT
>NA|NA|TRBJ1-5|TRBV12-5
CASGPYADTLNQPQHF
TGTGCTAGTGGTCCGTACGCGGACACCCTCAATCAGCCCCAGCATTTT
>few|TRBD2|TRBJ2-7|TRBV28
CASSGTSWEQYF
TGTGCCAGCAGCGGGACTAGCTGGGAGCAGTACTTC
>NA|TRBD2|TRBJ2-1|TRBV19
CASSVTSGKYEQFF
TGTGCCAGTAGTGTGACTAGCGGAAAGTATGAGCAGTTCTTC
>NA|NA|TRBJ1-5|TRBV28
CASSFVRGNQPQHF
TGTGCCAGCAGTTTTGTGCGCGGGAATCAGCCCCAGCATTTT
>NA|NA|TRBJ2-1|TRBV6-6
CASSYLSYNEQFF
TGTGCCAGCAGTTACCTCTCCTACAATGAGCAGTTCTTC
>NA|TRBD2|TRBJ2-3|TRBV11-3
CASRRLAVPTDTQYF
TGTGCCAGCAGAAGACTAGCAGTCCCCACGGATACGCAGTATTTT
>NA|NA|TRBJ2-3|TRBV7-3
CASSLSGGGDPTDTQYF
TGTGCCAGCAGCTTAAGTGGTGGCGGAGATCCCACAGATACGCAGTATTTT
>NA|TRBD2|TRBJ2-2|TRBV6-1
CASTLAGGGTGELFF
TGTGCCAGCACCTTAGCGGGAGGGGGAACCGGGGAGCTGTTTTTT
>NA|TRBD1|TRBJ1-1|TRBV7-3
CASSAGTVAEAFF
TGTGCCAGCAGCGCAGGGACAGTGGCTGAAGCTTTCTTT
>NA|TRBD2|TRBJ2-1|TRBV4-2
CASSQDQVGGKDEQFF
TGTGCCAGCAGCCAAGACCAGGTGGGAGGGAAAGATGAGCAGTTCTTC
>NA|TRBD2|TRBJ2-3|TRBV7-9
CASSSLASGTDTQYF
TGTGCCAGCAGCTCCTTGGCTAGCGGGACGGATACGCAGTATTTT
>NA|TRBD1|TRBJ2-7|TRBV7-2
CASSLTGQGSYEQYF
TGTGCCAGCAGCTTAACGGGACAGGGGTCCTACGAGCAGTACTTC